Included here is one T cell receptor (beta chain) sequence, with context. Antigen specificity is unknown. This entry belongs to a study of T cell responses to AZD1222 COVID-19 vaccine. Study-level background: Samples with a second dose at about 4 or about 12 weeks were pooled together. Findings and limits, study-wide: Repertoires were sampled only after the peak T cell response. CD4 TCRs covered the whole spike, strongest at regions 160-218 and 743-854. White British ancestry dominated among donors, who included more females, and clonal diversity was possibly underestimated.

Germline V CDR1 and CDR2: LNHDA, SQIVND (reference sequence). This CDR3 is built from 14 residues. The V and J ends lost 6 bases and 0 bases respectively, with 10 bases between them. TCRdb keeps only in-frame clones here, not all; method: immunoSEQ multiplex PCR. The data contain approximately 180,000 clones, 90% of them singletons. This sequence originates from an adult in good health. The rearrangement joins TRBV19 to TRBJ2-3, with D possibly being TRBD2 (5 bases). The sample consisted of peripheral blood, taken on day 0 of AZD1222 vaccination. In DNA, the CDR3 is TGTGCCAGTAGGGACTTTCATAGCACAGATACGCAGTATTTT. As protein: CASRDFHSTDTQYF.